The T cell receptor (beta chain) described here comes from a study of T cells in Graves' hyperthyroidism and ophthalmopathy. This clonotype was counted ten times or more. Germline V gene sequence: CDR1 SGHRS, CDR2 YFSETQ. The CDR3 length is 13 residues. The ends lost 0 bases at V and 7 bases at J; junction bases unmatched: 2. The CDR3 regions of TCR beta were amplified from RNA transcripts. Primed by the HTBI set, a first-round RT-PCR was run on the TCR CDR3. TCRdb independently ran MiXCR on the multiplex PCR reads; one entry per CDR3 protein. The sample contains fewer than 750,000 distinct CDR3 sequences, around 15% of which appear only once.

The chain uses TRBV5-1 and TRBJ1-2, with TRBD1 matching 8 bases. The sample was blood. The sequence was collected from a woman in her thirties or forties with Graves' ophthalmopathy. CDR3 loop: CASSLEDRVGYTF. The CDR3 DNA is TGCGCCAGCAGCTTGGAGGACAGGGTTGGCTACACCTTC.